This T cell receptor beta chain was identified during a study of beta chain features in type 1 diabetes. Study as a whole: Examined across all samples were around 110,000,000 sorted cells. The study, taken as a whole, reports: Shorter TCRB CDR3s, moderately but significantly so, were found in Type 1 diabetes patients in all four CD4+ subsets.

The whole isolated RNA underwent reverse transcription, so sequencing captured expressed TCRB transcripts. Sequencing was performed with immunoSEQ multiplex PCR; in TCRdb, only in-frame clones are kept and a portion is missing. This sample has around 310,000 clones; around an eighth occur once, and the top ten carry roughly 0.015%. V was cut by 4 bases and J by 7 bases, with 13 bases left in between. The length of the CDR3 is 14 residues. Germline V gene lookup returns CDR1 MNHNY and CDR2 SVGAGI (reference sequence). This clone has a handful of counts. Antigen specificity is unknown. Each of the CD4+ naive, central memory, regulatory and stem cell-like memory populations was sorted via CD45RO/CCR7/CD25/CD127/CD95/CD27.

The TCR was taken from a woman between 18 and 30 years old with type 1 diabetes. The rearrangement joins TRBV6-6 to TRBJ2-2, with TRBD2 as a possible D gene (6 bases). The source material was naive CD4+ T cells from blood. CDR3 nucleotides: TGTGCCAGCAGTTCGCGACTAGAGGGCGGGGAGCTGTTTTTT. Protein sequence: CASSSRLEGGELFF.